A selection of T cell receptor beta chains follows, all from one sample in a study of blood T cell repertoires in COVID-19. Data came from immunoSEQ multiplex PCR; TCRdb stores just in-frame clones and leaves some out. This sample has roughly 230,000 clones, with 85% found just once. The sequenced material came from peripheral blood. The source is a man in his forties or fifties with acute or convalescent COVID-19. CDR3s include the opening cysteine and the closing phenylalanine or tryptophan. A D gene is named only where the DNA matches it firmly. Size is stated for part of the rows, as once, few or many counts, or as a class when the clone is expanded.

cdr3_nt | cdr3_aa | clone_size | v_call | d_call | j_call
TGCGCCAGCAGTCTCCGGAGTGGTCAGCCCCAGCATTTT | CASSLRSGQPQHF | - | TRBV23-1 | - | TRBJ1-5
TGTGCCAGCAGTTTATTCGGGGATACTAACTATGGCTACACCTTC | CASSLFGDTNYGYTF | - | TRBV27 | - | TRBJ1-2
TGCGCCAGCAGCTTTTCGACAGATACCTACGAGCAGTACTTC | CASSFSTDTYEQYF | - | TRBV5-1 | - | TRBJ2-7
TGCAGCGTTGAAGCCCGACAGGGGTTGGGCACTGAAGCTTTCTTT | CSVEARQGLGTEAFF | - | TRBV29-1 | TRBD1 | TRBJ1-1
TGTGCCAGCAGTTACCTAGGTGCCCGAAACACCATATATTTT | CASSYLGARNTIYF | - | TRBV6-6 | - | TRBJ1-3
TGTGCCAGCAGCCAAGAGGGCAGGGGCGGTAACTATGGCTACACCTTC | CASSQEGRGGNYGYTF | once | TRBV3-1/TRBV3-2 | - | TRBJ1-2
TGTGCCAGCAGTGCACTACAGGCCGCAACTAATGAAAAACTGTTTTTT | CASSALQAATNEKLFF | - | TRBV2 | - | TRBJ1-4
TGTGCCAGCAGCTTGGCCGGTAGCCGGGAGACCCAGTACTTC | CASSLAGSRETQYF | - | TRBV5-4 | - | TRBJ2-5
TGTGCCAGCAGCTTTACAGACTCCTACGAGCAGTACTTC | CASSFTDSYEQYF | once | TRBV11-2 | - | TRBJ2-7
TGCGCCAGCAGCCCCGGGACTAGTCACACCGGGGAGCTGTTTTTT | CASSPGTSHTGELFF | - | TRBV5-1 | TRBD2 | TRBJ2-2
TGTGCCAGCAGCCAAGAGGTTTCTAACTATGGCTACACCTTC | CASSQEVSNYGYTF | once | TRBV11-2 | - | TRBJ1-2
TGTGCCAGCAGCTTTTCGACAGCAAGTGGCATTCAGTACTTC | CASSFSTASGIQYF | - | TRBV7-8 | - | TRBJ2-4
TGCGCCAGCAGTGAGGGGAGCGGGGGGGCAAGAGAGACCCAGTACTTC | CASSEGSGGARETQYF | - | TRBV10-2 | TRBD2 | TRBJ2-5
TGTGCCAGCAGTACAGGGGGCGCGGGAACTGAAGCTTTCTTT | CASSTGGAGTEAFF | - | TRBV2 | TRBD1 | TRBJ1-1
TGTGCCAGCAGCTCCCAACCACAGACAGGTGGGCAGGGTGAGCAGTTCTTC | CASSSQPQTGGQGEQFF | few | TRBV7-8 | - | TRBJ2-1
TGTGCCAGTAGTATAGGTGAGGGGGTGAATTCACCCCTCCACTTT | CASSIGEGVNSPLHF | few | TRBV19 | - | TRBJ1-6
TGTGCCAGTAGTCCGCGCCAGGACAGCCTAGGAGCCTTCTTC | CASSPRQDSLGAFF | - | TRBV19 | - | TRBJ2-1
TGCGCCAGCAGCAAAGGACAGGCGGCCCCGGGAGGCTACACCTTC | CASSKGQAAPGGYTF | - | TRBV5-1 | TRBD1 | TRBJ1-2
TGTGCCAGCAGCTTTCAGGGGGTAGAAAAACTGTTTTTT | CASSFQGVEKLFF | - | TRBV7-9 | TRBD1 | TRBJ1-4
TGCGCTTCCGCCAGGGATGAATACAATGAGCAGTTCTTC | CASARDEYNEQFF | - | TRBV4-1 | - | TRBJ2-1
TGTGCCAGCAGCGTTGGGGGGACCCTCCAGGGGGCTGAAGCTTTCTTT | CASSVGGTLQGAEAFF | once | TRBV9 | TRBD1 | TRBJ1-1
TGCGCCAGCAGCTTGGGAGAGAGGGCTAATGAAAAACTGTTTTTT | CASSLGERANEKLFF | once | TRBV5-1 | - | TRBJ1-4
TGTGCCAGTACCTCGGACGGACTTTTCTATGGCTACACCTTC | CASTSDGLFYGYTF | once | TRBV19 | - | TRBJ1-2
TGTGCCAGCAGTCCCCTGAGGGAGGACCCTAAGGGCTACACCTTC | CASSPLREDPKGYTF | - | TRBV28 | - | TRBJ1-2
TGCGCCAGCAGCCCCCAGGGGGCCCCCACAGATACGCAGTATTTT | CASSPQGAPTDTQYF | - | TRBV5-1 | TRBD1 | TRBJ2-3
TGTGCCAGCAGCCGAAAGACTAGCGGGGCCTACAATGAGCAGTTCTTC | CASSRKTSGAYNEQFF | - | TRBV7-8 | TRBD2 | TRBJ2-1
TGCGCCAGCAGCGCACAGGGAGCAGACTATGGCTACACCTTC | CASSAQGADYGYTF | - | TRBV4-3 | - | TRBJ1-2
TGTGCCAGCAGCCTACAGGGGAGCGAGCAGTACTTC | CASSLQGSEQYF | - | TRBV21-1 | - | TRBJ2-7
TGTGCCAGCAGCGTAGGGACAGGGATCGGTCAGCCCCAGCATTTT | CASSVGTGIGQPQHF | - | TRBV9 | TRBD1 | TRBJ1-5
TGTGCCAGCAGTGCCGCCAGCGGCCTCTCTGGAAACACCATATATTTT | CASSAASGLSGNTIYF | - | TRBV2 | - | TRBJ1-3
TGTGCCAGCATGGCCTTGGGGGGCTCCTACAATGAGCAGTTCTTC | CASMALGGSYNEQFF | - | TRBV6-5 | - | TRBJ2-1
TGTGCCAGCAGCAAGGGACAGGGGGGATCTGAAGCTTTCTTT | CASSKGQGGSEAFF | - | TRBV11-3 | TRBD1 | TRBJ1-1
TGTGCCAGCAGCTTCGGACAGGGGGCGCGGGACTATGGCTACACCTTC | CASSFGQGARDYGYTF | once | TRBV5-4 | TRBD1 | TRBJ1-2
TGTGCCAGCAGTGGGACAGGGGGCGCATGGCAGTACTTC | CASSGTGGAWQYF | - | TRBV2 | TRBD1 | TRBJ2-7
TGTGCCAGTAGGGCGGGACAGACCTTTAGCAATCAGCCCCAGCATTTT | CASRAGQTFSNQPQHF | few | TRBV19 | TRBD1 | TRBJ1-5
TGCAGCGTGTCTCAGGGGTGGGACACTGAAGCTTTCTTT | CSVSQGWDTEAFF | - | TRBV29-1 | - | TRBJ1-1
TGTGCCAGTAGTATGACTAGCGGGACCTACGAGCAGTACTTC | CASSMTSGTYEQYF | - | TRBV19 | TRBD2 | TRBJ2-7
TGTGCCAGCAGCTTAGTGGCGGGGGGGGTGGCAGATACGCAGTATTTT | CASSLVAGGVADTQYF | - | TRBV7-2 | TRBD2 | TRBJ2-3
TGTGCCAGCAGCCGTAGGGGCGCTGGCTATGGCTACACCTTC | CASSRRGAGYGYTF | - | TRBV3-1/TRBV3-2 | - | TRBJ1-2
TGTGCCAGTAGTAAGAACAGGGGAACTGAAGCTTTCTTT | CASSKNRGTEAFF | - | TRBV19 | TRBD1 | TRBJ1-1
TGTGCCAGCAGCCCCGAAGGGGGACAGAACTATGGCTACACCTTC | CASSPEGGQNYGYTF | - | TRBV14 | TRBD1 | TRBJ1-2